This TCR beta chain was captured by sequencing in a study of T cell clonotyping in hematopoietic cell transplantation. Turning to the study itself: Pretransplant recipient samples were taken after cytoreduction.

The time point denotes: recipient sample about 28 days before transplant, after cytoreduction. Here immunoSEQ multiplex PCR was the method, and the copy in TCRdb shows in-frame clones only, minus some. Among roughly 80,000 clones listed, 90% to 96% were seen once. Sequencing used peripheral blood mononuclear cells, obtained before stem cell transplant. The receptor was isolated from a woman in her 50s with acute myeloid leukemia. Some clones in this sample may be carry-over from other donors' samples.

The CDR3 loop reads CASSPRTYEQYF. CDR3 bases: TGTGCCAGCAGCCCTCGGACCTACGAGCAGTACTTC. The V gene is TRBV7-4, the J gene TRBJ2-7; D remains ambiguous. This CDR3 spans 12 amino acids. Per germline, CDR1 SGHVT and CDR2 SQSDAQ. Trimming cost V 5 bases and J 2 bases, with 7 bases left between them.